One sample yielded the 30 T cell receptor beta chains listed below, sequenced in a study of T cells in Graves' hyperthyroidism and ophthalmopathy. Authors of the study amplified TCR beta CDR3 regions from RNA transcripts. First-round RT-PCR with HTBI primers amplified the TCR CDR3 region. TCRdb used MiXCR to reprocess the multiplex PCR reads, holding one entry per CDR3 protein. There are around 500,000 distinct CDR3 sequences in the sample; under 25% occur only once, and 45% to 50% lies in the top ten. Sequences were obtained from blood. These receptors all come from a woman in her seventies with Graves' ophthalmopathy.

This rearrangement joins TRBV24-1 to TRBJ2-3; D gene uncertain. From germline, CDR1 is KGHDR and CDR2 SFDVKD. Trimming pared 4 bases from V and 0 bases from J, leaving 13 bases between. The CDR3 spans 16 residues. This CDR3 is CATSDFTKTSTDTQYF. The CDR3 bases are TGTGCCACCAGTGACTTTACTAAGACGAGCACAGATACGCAGTATTTT.

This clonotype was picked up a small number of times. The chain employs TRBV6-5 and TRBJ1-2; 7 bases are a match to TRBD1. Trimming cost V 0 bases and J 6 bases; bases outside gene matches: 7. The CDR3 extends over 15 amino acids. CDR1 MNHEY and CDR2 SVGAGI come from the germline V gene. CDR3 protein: CASSYSGTVGDGYTF. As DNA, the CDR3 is TGTGCCAGCAGTTACTCCGGGACAGTTGGAGATGGCTACACCTTC.

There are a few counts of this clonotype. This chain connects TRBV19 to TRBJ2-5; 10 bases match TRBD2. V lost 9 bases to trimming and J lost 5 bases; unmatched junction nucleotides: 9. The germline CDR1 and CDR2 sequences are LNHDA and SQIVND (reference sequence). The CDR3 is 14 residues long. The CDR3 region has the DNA TGTGCCAGCCGCAAAGCGGGAGGGGATGAGACCCAGTACTTC. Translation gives CASRKAGGDETQYF.

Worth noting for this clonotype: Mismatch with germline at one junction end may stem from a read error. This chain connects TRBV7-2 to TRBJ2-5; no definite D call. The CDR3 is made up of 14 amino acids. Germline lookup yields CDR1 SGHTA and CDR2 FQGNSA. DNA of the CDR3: TGTGCCAGCGGCTTAGATGGCAGTACGGAGACCCAGTACTTC. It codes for CASGLDGSTETQYF.

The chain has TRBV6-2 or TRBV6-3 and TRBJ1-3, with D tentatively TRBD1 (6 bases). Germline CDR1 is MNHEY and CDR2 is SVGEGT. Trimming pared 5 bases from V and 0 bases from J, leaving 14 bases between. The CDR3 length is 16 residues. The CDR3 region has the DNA TGTGCCAGCAGTGCCCGGGACATCCGCTCTGGAAACACCATATATTTT. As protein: CASSARDIRSGNTIYF.

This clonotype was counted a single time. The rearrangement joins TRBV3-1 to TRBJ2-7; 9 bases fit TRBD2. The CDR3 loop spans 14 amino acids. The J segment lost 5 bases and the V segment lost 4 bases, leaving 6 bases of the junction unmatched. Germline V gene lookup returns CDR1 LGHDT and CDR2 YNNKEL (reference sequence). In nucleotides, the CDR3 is TGTGCCAGCAGCCTCATAGCGGGAGTCGACGAGCAGTACTTC. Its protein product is CASSLIAGVDEQYF.

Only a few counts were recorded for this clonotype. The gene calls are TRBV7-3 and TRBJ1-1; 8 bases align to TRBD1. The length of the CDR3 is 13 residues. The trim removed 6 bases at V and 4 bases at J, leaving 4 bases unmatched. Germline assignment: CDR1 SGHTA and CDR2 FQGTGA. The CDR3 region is CASSSGGFTEAFF. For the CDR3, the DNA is TGTGCCAGCAGTTCAGGGGGCTTCACTGAAGCTTTCTTT.

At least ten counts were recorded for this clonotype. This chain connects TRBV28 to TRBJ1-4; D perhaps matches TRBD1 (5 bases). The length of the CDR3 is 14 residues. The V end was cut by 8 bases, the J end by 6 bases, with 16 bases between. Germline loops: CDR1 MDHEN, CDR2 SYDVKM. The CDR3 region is CASRNGGAYEKLFF. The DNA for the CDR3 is TGTGCCAGCCGCAACGGAGGGGCGTATGAAAAACTGTTTTTT.

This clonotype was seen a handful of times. The CDR3 sequence is CASSRGGVGTEAFF. CDR3 in DNA: TGTGCCAGCAGCCGAGGGGGGGTGGGCACTGAAGCTTTCTTT. The V gene is TRBV6-1, the J gene TRBJ1-1, with a tentative D call TRBD1 (6 bases). Trimming took 6 bases from V and 4 from J, leaving 15 bases between them. Germline V lookup: CDR1 MNHNS, CDR2 SASEGT. CDR3 length equals 14 residues.

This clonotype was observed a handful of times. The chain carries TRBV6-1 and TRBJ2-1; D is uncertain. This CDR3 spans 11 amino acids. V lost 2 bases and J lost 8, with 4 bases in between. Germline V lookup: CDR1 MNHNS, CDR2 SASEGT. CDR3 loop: CASSELDEQFF. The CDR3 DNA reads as TGTGCCAGCAGTGAATTAGATGAGCAGTTCTTC.

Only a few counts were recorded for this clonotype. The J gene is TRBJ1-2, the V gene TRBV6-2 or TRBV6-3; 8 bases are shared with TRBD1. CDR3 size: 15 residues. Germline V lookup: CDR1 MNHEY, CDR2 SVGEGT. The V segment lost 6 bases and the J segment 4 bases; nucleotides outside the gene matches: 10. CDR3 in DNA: TGTGCCAGCAGCAACGGACAGGGCTTTATCTATGGCTACACCTTC. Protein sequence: CASSNGQGFIYGYTF.

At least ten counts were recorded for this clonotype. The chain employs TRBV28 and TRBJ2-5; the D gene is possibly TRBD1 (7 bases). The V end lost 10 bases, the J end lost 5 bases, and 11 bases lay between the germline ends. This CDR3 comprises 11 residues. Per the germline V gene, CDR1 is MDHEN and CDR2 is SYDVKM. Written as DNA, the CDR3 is TGTGCCACAGGAGGGGGCGAGACCCAGTACTTC. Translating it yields CATGGGETQYF.

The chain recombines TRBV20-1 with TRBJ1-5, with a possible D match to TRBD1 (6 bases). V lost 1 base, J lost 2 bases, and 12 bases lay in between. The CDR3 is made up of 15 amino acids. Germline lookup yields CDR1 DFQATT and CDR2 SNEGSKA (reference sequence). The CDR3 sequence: CSARVPGGGNQPQHF. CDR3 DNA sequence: TGCAGTGCTAGAGTTCCCGGGGGCGGCAATCAGCCCCAGCATTTT.

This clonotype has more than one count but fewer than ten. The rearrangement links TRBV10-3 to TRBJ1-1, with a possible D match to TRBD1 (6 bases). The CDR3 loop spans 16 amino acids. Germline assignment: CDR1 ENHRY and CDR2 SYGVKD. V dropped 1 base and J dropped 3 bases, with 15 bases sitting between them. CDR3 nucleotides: TGTGCCATCAGTGAGTATGGGGGGCTGCGGGACACTGAAGCTTTCTTT. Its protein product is CAISEYGGLRDTEAFF.

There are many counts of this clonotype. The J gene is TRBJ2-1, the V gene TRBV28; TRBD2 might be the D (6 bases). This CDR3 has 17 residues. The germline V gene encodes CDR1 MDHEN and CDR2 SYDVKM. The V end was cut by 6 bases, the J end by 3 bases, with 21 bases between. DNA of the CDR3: TGTGCCAGCAGCCCACCAGACGGGACTTTGGGCTACAATGAGCAGTTCTTC. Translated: CASSPPDGTLGYNEQFF.

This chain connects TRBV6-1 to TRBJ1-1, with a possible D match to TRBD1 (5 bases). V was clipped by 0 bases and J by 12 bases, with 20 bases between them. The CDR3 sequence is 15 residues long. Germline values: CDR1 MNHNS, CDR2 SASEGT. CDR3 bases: TGTGCCAGCAGTGAAGCGCTTCTAGGGGAGATGGGAACTTTCTTT. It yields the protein CASSEALLGEMGTFF.

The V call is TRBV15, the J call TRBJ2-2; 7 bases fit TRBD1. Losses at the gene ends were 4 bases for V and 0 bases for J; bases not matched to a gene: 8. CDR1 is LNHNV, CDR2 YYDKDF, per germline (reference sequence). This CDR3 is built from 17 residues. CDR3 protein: CATSTRKGAPNTGELFF. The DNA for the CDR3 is TGTGCCACCAGCACCAGAAAGGGGGCACCGAACACCGGGGAGCTGTTTTTT.

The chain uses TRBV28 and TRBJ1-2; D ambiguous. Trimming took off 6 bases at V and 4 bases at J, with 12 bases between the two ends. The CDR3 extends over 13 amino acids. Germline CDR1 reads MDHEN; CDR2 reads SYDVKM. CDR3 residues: CASRVGKGYGYTF. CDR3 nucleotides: TGTGCCAGCAGGGTAGGGAAGGGCTATGGCTACACCTTC.

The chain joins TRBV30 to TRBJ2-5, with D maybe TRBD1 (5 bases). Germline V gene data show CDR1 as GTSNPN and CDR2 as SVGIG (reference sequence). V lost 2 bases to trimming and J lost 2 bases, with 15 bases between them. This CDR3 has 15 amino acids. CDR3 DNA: TGTGCCTGGAGTAAAGGGGTAGCCGAGCAAGAGACCCAGTACTTC. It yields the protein CAWSKGVAEQETQYF. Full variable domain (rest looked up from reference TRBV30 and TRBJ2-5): SQTIHQWPATLVQPVGSPLSLECTVEGTSNPNLYWYRQAAGRGLQLLFYSVGIGQISSEVPQNLSASRPQDRQFILSSKKLLLSDSGFYLCAWSKGVAEQETQYFGPGTRLLVL.

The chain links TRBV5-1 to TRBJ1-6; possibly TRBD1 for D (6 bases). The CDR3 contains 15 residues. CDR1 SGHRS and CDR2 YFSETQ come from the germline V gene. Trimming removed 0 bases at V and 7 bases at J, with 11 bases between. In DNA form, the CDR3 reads TGCGCCAGCAGCTTGGTCTCTAGGGGGAATTCACCCCTCCACTTT. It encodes CASSLVSRGNSPLHF.

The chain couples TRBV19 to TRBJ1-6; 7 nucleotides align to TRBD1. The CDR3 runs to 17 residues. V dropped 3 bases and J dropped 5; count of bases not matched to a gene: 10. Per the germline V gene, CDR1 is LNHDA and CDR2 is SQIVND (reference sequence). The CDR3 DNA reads TGTGCCAGTAGTATGGGTTTGGGGACAGCGGATAATTCACCCCTCCACTTT. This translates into CASSMGLGTADNSPLHF.

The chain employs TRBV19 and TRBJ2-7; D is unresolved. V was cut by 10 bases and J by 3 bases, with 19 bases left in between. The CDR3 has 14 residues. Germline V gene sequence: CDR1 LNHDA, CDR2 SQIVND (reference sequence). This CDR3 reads CATSTGGTYYEQYF. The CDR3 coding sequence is TGTGCCACTTCGACTGGCGGAACTTACTACGAGCAGTACTTC.

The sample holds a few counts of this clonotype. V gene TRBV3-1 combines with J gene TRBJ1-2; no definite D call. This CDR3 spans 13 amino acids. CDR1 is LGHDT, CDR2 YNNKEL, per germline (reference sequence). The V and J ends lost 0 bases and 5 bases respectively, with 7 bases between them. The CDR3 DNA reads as TGTGCCAGCAGCCAAGAACACATGTATGGCTACACCTTC. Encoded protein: CASSQEHMYGYTF.

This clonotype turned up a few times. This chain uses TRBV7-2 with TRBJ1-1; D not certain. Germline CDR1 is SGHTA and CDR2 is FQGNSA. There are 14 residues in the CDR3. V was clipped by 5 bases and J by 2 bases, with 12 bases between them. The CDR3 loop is CASSAHSINTEAFF. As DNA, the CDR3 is TGTGCCAGCAGCGCCCACAGTATAAACACTGAAGCTTTCTTT.

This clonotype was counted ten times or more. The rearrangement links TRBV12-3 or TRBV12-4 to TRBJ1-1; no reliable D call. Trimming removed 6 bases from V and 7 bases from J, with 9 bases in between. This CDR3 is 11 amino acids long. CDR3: CASSNMYEAFF. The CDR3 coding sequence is TGTGCCAGCAGCAATATGTATGAAGCTTTCTTT.

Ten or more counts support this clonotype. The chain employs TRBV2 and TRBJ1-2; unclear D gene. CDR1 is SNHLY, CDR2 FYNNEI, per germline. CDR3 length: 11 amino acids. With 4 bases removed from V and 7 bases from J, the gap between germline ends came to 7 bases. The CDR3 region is CASSGVGGYTF. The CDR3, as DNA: TGTGCCAGCAGTGGTGTAGGTGGCTACACCTTC.

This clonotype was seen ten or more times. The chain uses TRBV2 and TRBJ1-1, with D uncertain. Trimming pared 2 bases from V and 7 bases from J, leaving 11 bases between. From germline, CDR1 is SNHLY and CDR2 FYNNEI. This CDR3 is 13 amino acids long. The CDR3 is CASSELSGFEAFF. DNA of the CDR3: TGTGCCAGCAGTGAACTCTCCGGGTTTGAAGCTTTCTTT.

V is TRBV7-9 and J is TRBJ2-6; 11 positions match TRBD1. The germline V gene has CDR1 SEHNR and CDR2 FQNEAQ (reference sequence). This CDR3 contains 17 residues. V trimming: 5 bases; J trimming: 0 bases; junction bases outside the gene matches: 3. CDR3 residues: CASSTGQGDSGANVLTF. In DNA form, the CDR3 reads TGTGCCAGCAGCACGGGACAGGGGGACTCTGGGGCCAACGTCCTGACTTTC. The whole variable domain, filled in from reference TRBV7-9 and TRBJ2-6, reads DTGVSQNPRHKITKRGQNVTFRCDPISEHNRLYWYRQTLGQGPEFLTYFQNEAQLEKSRLLSDRFSAERPKGSFSTLEIQRTEQGDSAMYLCASSTGQGDSGANVLTFGAGSRLTVL.

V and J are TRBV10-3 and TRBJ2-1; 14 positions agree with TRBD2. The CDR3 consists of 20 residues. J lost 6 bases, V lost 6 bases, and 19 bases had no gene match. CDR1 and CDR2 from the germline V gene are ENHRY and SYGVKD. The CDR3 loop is CAISSHPGLAGVVGGNEQFF. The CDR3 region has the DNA TGTGCCATCAGCAGCCATCCGGGACTAGCGGGAGTGGTGGGCGGCAATGAGCAGTTCTTC.

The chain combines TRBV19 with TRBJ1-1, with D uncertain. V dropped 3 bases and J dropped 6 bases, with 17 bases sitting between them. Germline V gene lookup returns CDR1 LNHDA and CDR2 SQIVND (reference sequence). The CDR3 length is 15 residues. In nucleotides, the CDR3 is TGTGCCAGTAGTATTGGAACGATCGAGGGAGCTGAAGCTTTCTTT. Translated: CASSIGTIEGAEAFF.